This T cell receptor (beta chain) is drawn from a study of blood T cell repertoires in COVID-19. Whole-study context: Donors in the United States, Italy and Spain gave samples during acute or convalescent COVID-19. T cells, B-cell-depleted T cells, or PBMCs supplied cDNA or gDNA.

Clones were read by immunoSEQ multiplex PCR, and TCRdb kept only the in-frame ones, dropping some. The top ten clones hold less than 20% of a sample with roughly 97,000 clones, approximately 87% of them seen once. CDR1 and CDR2 from the germline V gene are SGHRS and YFSETQ. With 3 bases clipped from V and 7 bases from J, the junction kept 4 bases outside the gene matches. The CDR3 has 14 residues. The source of this sequence is a human donor in a cohort sampled during active COVID-19. The rearrangement links TRBV5-1 to TRBJ2-1, with 10 bases lining up with TRBD2. Material: peripheral blood. The CDR3 protein is CASSYTSGKNEQFF. CDR3 nucleotide sequence: TGCGCCAGCAGCTACACTAGCGGGAAAAATGAGCAGTTCTTC.